A selection of T cell receptor beta chains follows, all from one sample in a study of blood T cells in healthy people across ages. In TCRdb, the 5' RACE reads were re-called with MiXCR into one record per CDR3 protein. The sample includes some 930,000 distinct CDR3 sequences, 25% to 35% seen only once; the top ten take 10%. The sample was also linked to a second study, of T cells of mothers and their children.

Material for sequencing was blood. These receptors all come from a middle-aged woman in good health. Each CDR3 is given with its conserved first and last residue. D genes are given only for firm matches. The size entry is marked missing in some rows and otherwise reads once, few, many or a size class.

V gene: TRBV7-2; J gene: TRBJ1-5; D gene: TRBD1; clone size: few; CDR3 protein: CASSLTGGDNQPQHF; CDR3 DNA: TGTGCCAGCAGCTTGACAGGGGGCGACAATCAGCCCCAGCATTTT
V gene: TRBV4-1; J gene: TRBJ1-5; D gene: -; clone size: -; CDR3 protein: CASSPRSIVSNQPQHF; CDR3 DNA: TGCGCCAGCAGCCCCAGGTCAATTGTTAGCAATCAGCCCCAGCATTTT
V gene: TRBV6-5; J gene: TRBJ2-7; D gene: -; clone size: many; CDR3 protein: CASSYRVNSGEQYF; CDR3 DNA: TGTGCCAGCAGTTACCGGGTCAACTCGGGGGAGCAGTACTTC
V gene: TRBV6-5; J gene: TRBJ2-1; D gene: TRBD2; clone size: few; CDR3 protein: CASSYFGGAFAHEQFF; CDR3 DNA: TGTGCCAGCAGTTACTTCGGGGGGGCTTTCGCGCATGAGCAGTTCTTC
V gene: TRBV18; J gene: TRBJ2-7; D gene: -; clone size: many; CDR3 protein: CASSPGGLAYEQYF; CDR3 DNA: TGTGCCAGCTCACCTGGGGGGCTGGCCTACGAGCAGTACTTC
V gene: TRBV4-3; J gene: TRBJ2-3; D gene: -; clone size: few; CDR3 protein: CASSRGRNTDTQYF; CDR3 DNA: TGCGCCAGCAGCCGGGGGCGGAACACAGATACGCAGTATTTT
V gene: TRBV20-1; J gene: TRBJ2-1; D gene: -; clone size: few; CDR3 protein: CSANSGHNNEQFF; CDR3 DNA: TGCAGTGCTAACTCGGGACACAACAATGAGCAGTTCTTC
V gene: TRBV9; J gene: TRBJ2-3; D gene: -; clone size: -; CDR3 protein: CASSVGPRGKDTQYF; CDR3 DNA: TGTGCCAGCAGCGTAGGACCCAGGGGAAAGGATACGCAGTATTTT
V gene: TRBV11-2; J gene: TRBJ2-3; D gene: -; clone size: -; CDR3 protein: CASTLVGVDTQYF; CDR3 DNA: TGTGCCAGCACACTAGTGGGCGTGGATACGCAGTATTTT
V gene: TRBV12-3/TRBV12-4; J gene: TRBJ1-5; D gene: -; clone size: -; CDR3 protein: CASSLGEWIGSNQPQHF; CDR3 DNA: TGTGCCAGCAGTTTAGGGGAGTGGATCGGGAGCAATCAGCCCCAGCATTTT
V gene: TRBV6-2/TRBV6-3; J gene: TRBJ2-2; D gene: -; clone size: -; CDR3 protein: CASSYKGPGELFF; CDR3 DNA: TGTGCCAGCAGTTACAAGGGACCGGGGGAGCTGTTTTTT
V gene: TRBV3-1; J gene: TRBJ2-7; D gene: -; clone size: once; CDR3 protein: CASSLTPGSLYEQYF; CDR3 DNA: TGTGCCAGCAGCTTGACGCCGGGTTCTCTTTACGAGCAGTACTTC
V gene: TRBV20-1; J gene: TRBJ1-1; D gene: TRBD1; clone size: few; CDR3 protein: CSARRGPYTEAFF; CDR3 DNA: TGCAGTGCTAGAAGGGGGCCATACACTGAAGCTTTCTTT
V gene: TRBV3-1; J gene: TRBJ2-1; D gene: -; clone size: few; CDR3 protein: CASGQGGDNEQFF; CDR3 DNA: TGTGCCAGCGGGCAGGGGGGAGACAATGAGCAGTTCTTC
V gene: TRBV7-8; J gene: TRBJ1-1; D gene: -; clone size: few; CDR3 protein: CASSVMGVQITEAFF; CDR3 DNA: TGTGCCAGCAGCGTGATGGGGGTACAAATCACTGAAGCTTTCTTT
V gene: TRBV5-1; J gene: TRBJ2-7; D gene: -; clone size: many; CDR3 protein: CASSSVGHGSYEQYF; CDR3 DNA: TGCGCCAGCAGCTCCGTTGGACACGGCTCCTACGAGCAGTACTTC
V gene: TRBV3-1; J gene: TRBJ2-1; D gene: -; clone size: few; CDR3 protein: CASSQPYPPGNEQFF; CDR3 DNA: TGTGCCAGCAGTCAGCCTTATCCCCCCGGAAATGAGCAGTTCTTC
V gene: TRBV7-1; J gene: TRBJ1-2; D gene: -; clone size: -; CDR3 protein: CASSGSLYGYTF; CDR3 DNA: TGTGCCAGCTCAGGGAGCCTCTATGGCTACACCTTC
V gene: TRBV6-2/TRBV6-3; J gene: TRBJ2-1; D gene: -; clone size: -; CDR3 protein: CASRDPDNEQFF; CDR3 DNA: TGTGCCAGCCGGGACCCAGACAATGAGCAGTTCTTC
V gene: TRBV29-1; J gene: TRBJ2-1; D gene: -; clone size: -; CDR3 protein: CSVEYRRDNEQFF; CDR3 DNA: TGCAGCGTTGAATACCGTAGGGACAATGAGCAGTTCTTC
V gene: TRBV7-6; J gene: TRBJ2-1; D gene: TRBD1; clone size: few; CDR3 protein: CASSLPGTGGTYNEQFF; CDR3 DNA: TGTGCCAGCAGCTTACCCGGGACAGGGGGCACCTACAATGAGCAGTTCTTC
V gene: TRBV5-1; J gene: TRBJ1-2; D gene: -; clone size: few; CDR3 protein: CASSPGTPRIDYGYTF; CDR3 DNA: TGCGCCAGCAGCCCGGGGACCCCGCGGATTGACTATGGCTACACCTTC
V gene: TRBV6-5; J gene: TRBJ2-2; D gene: -; clone size: -; CDR3 protein: CASNQVGTLNTGELFF; CDR3 DNA: TGTGCCAGCAACCAGGTCGGGACCCTGAACACCGGGGAGCTGTTTTTT
V gene: TRBV12-3/TRBV12-4; J gene: TRBJ1-1; D gene: -; clone size: -; CDR3 protein: CASSPVGETGTEAFF; CDR3 DNA: TGTGCCAGCAGCCCCGTGGGGGAGACAGGCACTGAAGCTTTCTTT
V gene: TRBV2; J gene: TRBJ2-1; D gene: -; clone size: many; CDR3 protein: CASSEYNEQFF; CDR3 DNA: TGTGCCAGCAGTGAATACAATGAGCAGTTCTTC
V gene: TRBV20-1; J gene: TRBJ2-7; D gene: TRBD2; clone size: many; CDR3 protein: CSARDWGGSYEQYF; CDR3 DNA: TGCAGTGCTAGAGATTGGGGGGGAAGCTACGAGCAGTACTTC
V gene: TRBV27; J gene: TRBJ2-3; D gene: -; clone size: many; CDR3 protein: CASSLWGLVTDTQYF; CDR3 DNA: TGTGCCAGCAGTTTGTGGGGTTTGGTCACAGATACGCAGTATTTT
V gene: TRBV3-1; J gene: TRBJ1-2; D gene: -; clone size: few; CDR3 protein: CASRRTGVGNGYTF; CDR3 DNA: TGTGCCAGCAGACGTACAGGCGTGGGGAATGGCTACACCTTC
V gene: TRBV7-2; J gene: TRBJ2-7; D gene: -; clone size: -; CDR3 protein: CASNEPDRSYEQYF; CDR3 DNA: TGTGCCAGCAACGAACCGGACAGATCCTACGAGCAGTACTTC
V gene: TRBV7-2; J gene: TRBJ1-1; D gene: -; clone size: -; CDR3 protein: CASSLDGAAEAFF; CDR3 DNA: TGTGCCAGCAGCTTAGACGGGGCCGCTGAAGCTTTCTTT
V gene: TRBV29-1; J gene: TRBJ1-2; D gene: -; clone size: few; CDR3 protein: CSVDLHLYGYTF; CDR3 DNA: TGCAGCGTTGATCTCCACCTCTATGGCTACACCTTC
V gene: TRBV5-1; J gene: TRBJ2-1; D gene: -; clone size: few; CDR3 protein: CASSVNYNEQFF; CDR3 DNA: TGCGCCAGCAGCGTGAACTACAATGAGCAGTTCTTC
V gene: TRBV10-3; J gene: TRBJ1-5; D gene: -; clone size: -; CDR3 protein: CAISEPKSGGMQSGNQPQHF; CDR3 DNA: TGTGCCATCAGTGAGCCGAAGTCCGGAGGGATGCAGTCTGGCAATCAGCCCCAGCATTTT
V gene: TRBV6-1; J gene: TRBJ2-1; D gene: -; clone size: many; CDR3 protein: CASSPWGVGGPGNEQFF; CDR3 DNA: TGTGCCAGCAGTCCCTGGGGGGTGGGGGGGCCTGGCAATGAGCAGTTCTTC
V gene: TRBV19; J gene: TRBJ1-2; D gene: -; clone size: -; CDR3 protein: CASSVYSGGIGGYTF; CDR3 DNA: TGTGCCAGTAGTGTTTACAGTGGAGGAATCGGTGGCTACACCTTC
V gene: TRBV5-1; J gene: TRBJ2-7; D gene: TRBD1; clone size: many; CDR3 protein: CASSLDRDRGYEQYF; CDR3 DNA: TGCGCCAGCAGCTTGGACCGGGACAGGGGATACGAGCAGTACTTC
V gene: TRBV7-2; J gene: TRBJ1-2; D gene: TRBD1; clone size: -; CDR3 protein: CASSLGSTGGNYGYTF; CDR3 DNA: TGTGCCAGCAGCCTCGGGAGTACAGGGGGAAACTATGGCTACACCTTC
V gene: TRBV27; J gene: TRBJ2-7; D gene: TRBD1; clone size: -; CDR3 protein: CASAWVGQGYEQYF; CDR3 DNA: TGTGCCAGCGCCTGGGTGGGACAGGGTTACGAGCAGTACTTC
V gene: TRBV29-1; J gene: TRBJ2-3; D gene: -; clone size: -; CDR3 protein: CSQRKLVSTDTQYF; CDR3 DNA: TGCAGCCAACGGAAACTAGTGAGCACAGATACGCAGTATTTT
V gene: TRBV5-1; J gene: TRBJ2-3; D gene: -; clone size: -; CDR3 protein: CASSLEGPTQYF; CDR3 DNA: TGCGCCAGCAGCTTAGAAGGACCTACGCAGTATTTT
V gene: TRBV20-1; J gene: TRBJ2-1; D gene: -; clone size: -; CDR3 protein: CSARPRGAYNEQFF; CDR3 DNA: TGCAGTGCTAGACCACGAGGGGCGTACAATGAGCAGTTCTTC
V gene: TRBV7-9; J gene: TRBJ1-2; D gene: TRBD1; clone size: few; CDR3 protein: CASSSATGIYGYTF; CDR3 DNA: TGTGCCAGCAGCTCAGCGACAGGGATATATGGCTACACCTTC
V gene: TRBV6-5; J gene: TRBJ1-5; D gene: -; clone size: many; CDR3 protein: CASSRQEGINQPQHF; CDR3 DNA: TGTGCCAGCAGCCGACAGGAGGGAATAAATCAGCCCCAGCATTTT
V gene: TRBV7-2; J gene: TRBJ2-5; D gene: -; clone size: many; CDR3 protein: CASSPYAGETQYF; CDR3 DNA: TGTGCCAGCAGCCCCTACGCGGGCGAGACCCAGTACTTC
V gene: TRBV12-3/TRBV12-4; J gene: TRBJ1-2; D gene: TRBD1; clone size: -; CDR3 protein: CASSFYGQAATF; CDR3 DNA: TGTGCCAGCAGTTTCTACGGACAGGCGGCCACCTTC
V gene: TRBV20-1; J gene: TRBJ2-5; D gene: TRBD2; clone size: few; CDR3 protein: CSASQLAGEAETQYF; CDR3 DNA: TGCAGTGCTAGTCAACTAGCGGGGGAGGCTGAGACCCAGTACTTC